This record covers a single TCR beta chain. Its antigen remains unknown. No ophthalmopathy progression within 18 months constituted stable Graves' hyperthyroidism. The CDR3 has 16 amino acids. With 4 bases removed from V and 0 bases from J, the gap between germline ends came to 10 bases. CDR1 and CDR2 from the germline V gene are SGHAT and FQNNGV. This specimen belongs to a study of T cells in Graves' hyperthyroidism and ophthalmopathy. The wider study: Specimen type is peripheral blood, collected at initial diagnosis prior to any treatment. Study-wide points: Before onset, ophthalmopathy was predicted by the model a median around 6 months earlier.

RNA transcripts were the template for amplifying TCR beta CDR3 regions. Primed by the HTBI set, a first-round RT-PCR was run on the TCR CDR3. Using its own MiXCR run on the multiplex PCR reads, TCRdb lists one record per CDR3 protein. The profile shows 93,000 or so distinct CDR3 sequences, about 45% of them singletons. This chain links TRBV11-2 with TRBJ1-6; D is possibly TRBD1 (6 bases). Sequenced input: blood. The TCR was taken from a man aged 35-49 years with Graves' hyperthyroidism. The CDR3 DNA is TGTGCCAGCAGCTCCGCGGACAGCTCCTATAATTCACCCCTCCACTTT. The encoded protein is CASSSADSSYNSPLHF.